Sequencing of this T cell receptor beta chain was carried out in a study of siplizumab effects on memory and regulatory T cells. As to this clone: Antigen: not known.

The CDR3 is 13 residues long. Germline loops: CDR1 MNHNS, CDR2 SASEGT. Trimming at V came to 7 bases and at J to 5 bases, leaving 1 base not matched to a gene. Each sample contributed 75,000 to 100,000 TCR templates to the assay. The protocol was immunoSEQ multiplex PCR, while the TCRdb copy is restricted to in-frame clones and leaves out a portion. Of about 100,000 clones in the sample, 92% were seen once. General study points: About 75-97% of proliferating CD4+ or CD8+ clones had no assignable naive or memory phenotype.

The specimen sequenced was Tregs sorted from blood. This clonotype originated in a human donor in good health. V and J are TRBV6-1 and TRBJ2-2; TRBD2 aligns across 10 bases. CDR3 region: CASKTSGTGELFF. CDR3 nucleotide sequence: TGTGCCAGCAAGACTAGCGGGACCGGGGAGCTGTTTTTT.